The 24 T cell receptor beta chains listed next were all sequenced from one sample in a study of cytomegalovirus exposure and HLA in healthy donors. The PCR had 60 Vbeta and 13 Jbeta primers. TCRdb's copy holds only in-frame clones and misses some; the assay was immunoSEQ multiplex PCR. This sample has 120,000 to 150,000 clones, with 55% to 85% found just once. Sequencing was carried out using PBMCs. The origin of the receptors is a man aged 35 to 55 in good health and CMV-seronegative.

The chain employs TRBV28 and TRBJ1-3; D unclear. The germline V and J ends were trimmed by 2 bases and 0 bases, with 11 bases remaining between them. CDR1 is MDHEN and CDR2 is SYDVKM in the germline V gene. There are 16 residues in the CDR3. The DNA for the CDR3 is TGTGCCAGCAGTTTAGGAGGCCTTAGCTCTGGAAACACCATATATTTT. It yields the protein CASSLGGLSSGNTIYF. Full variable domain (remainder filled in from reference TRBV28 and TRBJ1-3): DVKVTQSSRYLVKRTGEKVFLECVQDMDHENMFWYRQDPGLGLRLIYFSYDVKMKEKGDIPEGYSVSREKKERFSLILESASTNQTSMYLCASSLGGLSSGNTIYFGEGSWLTVV.

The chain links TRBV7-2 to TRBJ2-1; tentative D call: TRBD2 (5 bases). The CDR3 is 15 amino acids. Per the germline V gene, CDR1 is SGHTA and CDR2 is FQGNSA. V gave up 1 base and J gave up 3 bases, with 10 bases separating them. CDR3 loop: CASSLGGLIYNEQFF. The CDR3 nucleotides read TGTGCCAGCAGCTTAGGAGGGCTGATCTACAATGAGCAGTTCTTC.

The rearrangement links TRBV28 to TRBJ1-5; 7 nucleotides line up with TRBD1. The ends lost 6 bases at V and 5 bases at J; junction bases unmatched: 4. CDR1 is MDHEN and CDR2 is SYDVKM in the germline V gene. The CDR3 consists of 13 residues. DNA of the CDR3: TGTGCCAGCAGGAGAGACAGGGATCAGCCCCAGCATTTT. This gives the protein CASRRDRDQPQHF.

The CDR3 DNA follows: TGTGCCAGCTCACCGGTCCGGACAGGCTCTGGAAACACCATATATTTT. It encodes CASSPVRTGSGNTIYF. The chain is built from TRBV18 and TRBJ1-3; the match to TRBD1 covers 7 bases. The CDR3 runs to 16 residues. The J segment lost 0 bases and the V segment lost 3 bases, leaving 5 bases of the junction unmatched. Germline V CDR1 and CDR2: KGHSH, LQKENI. Looking up the rest from reference TRBV18 and TRBJ1-3 gives the full variable domain: NAGVMQNPRHLVRRRGQEARLRCSPMKGHSHVYWYRQLPEEGLKFMVYLQKENIIDESGMPKERFSAEFPKEGPSILRIQQVVRGDSAAYFCASSPVRTGSGNTIYFGEGSWLTVV.

Here the CDR3 DNA reads TGTGCCAGCAGCTTCGGGACTAGGTACAATGAGCAGTTCTTC. Its translation is CASSFGTRYNEQFF. The chain couples TRBV7-9 to TRBJ2-1; 8 nucleotides match TRBD2. Losses at the gene ends were 3 bases for V and 4 bases for J; bases not matched to a gene: 2. Per germline, CDR1 SEHNR and CDR2 FQNEAQ (reference sequence). The CDR3 covers 14 residues.

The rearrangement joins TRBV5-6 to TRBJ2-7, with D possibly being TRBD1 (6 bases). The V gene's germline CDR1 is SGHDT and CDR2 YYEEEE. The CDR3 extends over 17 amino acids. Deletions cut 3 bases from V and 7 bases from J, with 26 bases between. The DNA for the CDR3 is TGTGCCAGCAGCTCTAAAGCACAGGGATTTTCCTACGAGGAGCAGTACTTC. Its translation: CASSSKAQGFSYEEQYF.

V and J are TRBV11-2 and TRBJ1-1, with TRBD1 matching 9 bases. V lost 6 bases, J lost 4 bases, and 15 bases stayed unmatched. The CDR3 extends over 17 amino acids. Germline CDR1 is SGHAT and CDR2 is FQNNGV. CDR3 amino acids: CASSFGQGRSWSTEAFF. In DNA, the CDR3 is TGTGCCAGCAGTTTTGGACAGGGGCGAAGTTGGAGCACTGAAGCTTTCTTT.

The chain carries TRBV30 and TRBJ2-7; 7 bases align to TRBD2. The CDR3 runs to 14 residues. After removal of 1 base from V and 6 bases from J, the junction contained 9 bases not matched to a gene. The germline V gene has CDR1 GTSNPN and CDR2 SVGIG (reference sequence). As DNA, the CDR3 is TGTGCCTGGAGTGAGGGGCGGGAGATCAGCGAGCAGTACTTC. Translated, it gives CAWSEGREISEQYF.

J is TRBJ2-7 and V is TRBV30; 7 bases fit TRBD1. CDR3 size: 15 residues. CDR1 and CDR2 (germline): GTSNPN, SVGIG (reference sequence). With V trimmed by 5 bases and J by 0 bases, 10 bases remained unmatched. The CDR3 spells CAWGGPGQSSYEQYF. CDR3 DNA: TGTGCCTGGGGGGGACCGGGACAGAGCTCCTACGAGCAGTACTTC.

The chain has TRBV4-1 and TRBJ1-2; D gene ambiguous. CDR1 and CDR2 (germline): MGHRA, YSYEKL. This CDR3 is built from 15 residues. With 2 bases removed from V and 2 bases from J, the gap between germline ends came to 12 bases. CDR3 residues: CASSQPEVANYGYTF. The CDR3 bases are TGCGCCAGCAGCCAACCCGAGGTAGCCAACTATGGCTACACCTTC.

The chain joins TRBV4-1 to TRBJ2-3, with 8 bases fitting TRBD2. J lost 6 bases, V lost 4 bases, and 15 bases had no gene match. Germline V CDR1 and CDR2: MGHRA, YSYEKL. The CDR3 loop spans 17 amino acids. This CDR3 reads CASSRDPGLGGRDTQYF. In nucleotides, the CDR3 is TGCGCCAGCAGCCGGGATCCGGGACTAGGGGGAAGGGATACGCAGTATTTT.

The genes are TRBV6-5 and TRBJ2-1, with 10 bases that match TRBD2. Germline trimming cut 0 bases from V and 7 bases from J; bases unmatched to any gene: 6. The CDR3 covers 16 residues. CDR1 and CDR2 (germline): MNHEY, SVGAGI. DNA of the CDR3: TGTGCCAGCAGTTACTCACAGCGGGGGGGGTGGAATGAGCAGTTCTTC. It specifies CASSYSQRGGWNEQFF.

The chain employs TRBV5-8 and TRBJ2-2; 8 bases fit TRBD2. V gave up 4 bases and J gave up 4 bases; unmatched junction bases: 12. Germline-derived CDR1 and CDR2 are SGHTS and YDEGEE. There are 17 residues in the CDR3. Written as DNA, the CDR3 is TGTGCCAGCAGCCAGGATCCTAGCGGGCGCTCCACCGGGGAGCTGTTTTTT. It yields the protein CASSQDPSGRSTGELFF.

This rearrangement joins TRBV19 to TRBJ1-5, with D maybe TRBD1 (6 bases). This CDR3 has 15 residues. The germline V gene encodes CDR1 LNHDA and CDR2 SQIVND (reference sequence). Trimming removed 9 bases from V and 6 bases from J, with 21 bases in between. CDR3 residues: CASTSTGYYGQPQHF. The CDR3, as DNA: TGTGCCAGCACCTCTACAGGGTATTACGGTCAGCCCCAGCATTTT.

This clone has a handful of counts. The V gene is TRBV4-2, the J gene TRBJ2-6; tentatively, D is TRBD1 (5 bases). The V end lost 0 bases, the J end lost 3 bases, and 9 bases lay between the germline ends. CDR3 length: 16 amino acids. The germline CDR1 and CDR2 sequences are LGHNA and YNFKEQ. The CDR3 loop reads CASSQDQGFGANVLTF. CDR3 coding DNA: TGTGCCAGCAGCCAAGATCAGGGTTTTGGGGCCAACGTCCTGACTTTC.

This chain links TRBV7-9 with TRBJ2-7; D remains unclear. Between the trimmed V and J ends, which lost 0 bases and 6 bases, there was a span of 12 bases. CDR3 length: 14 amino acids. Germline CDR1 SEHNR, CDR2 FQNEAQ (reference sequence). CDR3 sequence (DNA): TGTGCCAGCAGCTTAGCGGGCCCTGTAAGCGAGCAGTACTTC. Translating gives CASSLAGPVSEQYF.

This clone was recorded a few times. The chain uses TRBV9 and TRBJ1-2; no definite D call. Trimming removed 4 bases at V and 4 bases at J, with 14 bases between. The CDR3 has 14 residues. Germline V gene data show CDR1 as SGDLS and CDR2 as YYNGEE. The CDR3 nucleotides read TGTGCCAGCAGCCCTCACGGGTCTAGCTATGGCTACACCTTC. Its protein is CASSPHGSSYGYTF.

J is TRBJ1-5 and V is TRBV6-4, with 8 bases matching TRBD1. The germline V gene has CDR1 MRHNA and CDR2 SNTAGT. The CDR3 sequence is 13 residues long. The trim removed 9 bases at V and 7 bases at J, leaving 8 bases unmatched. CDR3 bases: TGTGCCAGTCCGGACAGGGCGAGACAGCCCCAGCATTTT. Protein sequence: CASPDRARQPQHF.

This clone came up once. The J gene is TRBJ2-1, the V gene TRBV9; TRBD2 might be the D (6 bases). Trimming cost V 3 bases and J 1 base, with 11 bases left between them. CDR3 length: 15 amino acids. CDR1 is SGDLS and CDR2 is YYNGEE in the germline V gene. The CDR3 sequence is CASSARLGSYNEQFF. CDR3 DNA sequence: TGTGCCAGCAGCGCCCGACTAGGGTCCTACAATGAGCAGTTCTTC.

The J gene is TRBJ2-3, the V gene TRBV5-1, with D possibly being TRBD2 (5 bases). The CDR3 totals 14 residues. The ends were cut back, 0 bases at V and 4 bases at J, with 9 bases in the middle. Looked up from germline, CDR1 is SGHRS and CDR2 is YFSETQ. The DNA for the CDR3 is TGCGCCAGCAGCTTGGCCCTAGCCCCAGATACGCAGTATTTT. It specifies CASSLALAPDTQYF.

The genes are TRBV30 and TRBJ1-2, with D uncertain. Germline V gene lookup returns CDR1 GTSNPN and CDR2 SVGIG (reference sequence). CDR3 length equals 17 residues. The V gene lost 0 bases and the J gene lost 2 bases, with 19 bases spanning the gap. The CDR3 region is CAWSVGGNLKVNYGYTF. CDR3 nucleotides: TGTGCCTGGAGTGTGGGAGGAAACCTTAAAGTCAACTATGGCTACACCTTC.

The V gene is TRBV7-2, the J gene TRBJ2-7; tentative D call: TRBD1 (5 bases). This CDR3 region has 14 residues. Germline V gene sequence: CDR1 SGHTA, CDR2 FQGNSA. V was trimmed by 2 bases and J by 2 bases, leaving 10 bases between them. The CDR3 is CASSLRSGTYEQYF. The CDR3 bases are TGTGCCAGCAGCTTAAGGTCAGGGACCTACGAGCAGTACTTC. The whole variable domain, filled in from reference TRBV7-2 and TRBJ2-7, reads GAGVSQSPSNKVTEKGKDVELRCDPISGHTALYWYRQSLGQGLEFLIYFQGNSAPDKSGLPSDRFSAERTGGSVSTLTIQRTQQEDSAVYLCASSLRSGTYEQYFGPGTRLTVT.

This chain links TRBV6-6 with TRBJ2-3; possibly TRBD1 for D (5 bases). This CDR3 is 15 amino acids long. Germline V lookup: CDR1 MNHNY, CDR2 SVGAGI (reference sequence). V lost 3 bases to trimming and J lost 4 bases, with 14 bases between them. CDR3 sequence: CASSYFQGGADTQYF. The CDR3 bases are TGTGCCAGCAGTTATTTCCAGGGTGGGGCAGATACGCAGTATTTT.

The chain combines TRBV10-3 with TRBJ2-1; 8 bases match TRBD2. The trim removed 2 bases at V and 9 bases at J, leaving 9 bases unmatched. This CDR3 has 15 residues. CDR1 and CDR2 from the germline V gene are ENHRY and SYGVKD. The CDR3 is CAISERTSRPGEQFF. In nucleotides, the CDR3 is TGTGCCATCAGTGAGCGGACTAGCAGACCCGGTGAGCAGTTCTTC.